The clone carrying this T cell receptor (beta chain) was picked up one time. Its specificity is not known. This entry comes from a study of cytomegalovirus exposure and HLA in healthy donors. Whole-study results and caveats: In an earlier analysis, in approximately 570 donors, most V segments appeared productive either ~87% or ~30% of the time. One later analysis reportedly identified an Asian-associated ancestry cluster that showed fewer N-insertions than the approximately 710-donor mean. A few V segments could not be told apart, such as TRBV6-2 and TRBV6-3, and were left out.

The PCR ran on 60 Vbeta and 13 Jbeta primers. Sequenced by immunoSEQ multiplex PCR; TCRdb stores in-frame clones only, minus some. This sample has 100,000 or so clones, with less than 65% found just once. V shed 0 bases and J shed 3 bases, with 12 bases lying between them. The CDR3 contains 15 residues. In germline, CDR1 is SGHRS, CDR2 YFSETQ. The TCR sequence derives from a woman aged 25 to 39 in good health and CMV-seronegative. Sequenced sample: PBMCs. The chain combines TRBV5-1 with TRBJ2-5; a possible D gene is TRBD2 (6 bases). The CDR3 sequence: CASSLVGGSKETQYF. For the CDR3, the DNA is TGCGCCAGCAGCTTGGTGGGGGGTTCGAAAGAGACCCAGTACTTC.